This T cell receptor beta chain was sequenced for a study of T-cell reconstitution after alpha-beta-depleted transplantation in children. Study-wide results and limits: TCRbeta diversity was high at day 60 in some patients (a result of surviving recipient T cells and thymic progenitors). Most T-cell counts and diversity one year after the transplant came from T cells that were newly produced. Approximately two months post-transplant, alpha-beta T cells reportedly originated from several hundred expanded graft clones.

Trimming cost V 4 bases and J 6 bases; bases outside gene matches: 21. The CDR3 runs to 19 residues. Looked up from germline, CDR1 is SGHRS and CDR2 is YFSETQ. Construction of the TCRbeta library involved unique molecular identifiers. TCRdb redid the calling of the PCR reads with MiXCR, one entry per CDR3 protein. The sample includes around 440,000 distinct CDR3 sequences, around 15% of them seen just once. At least ten counts were recorded for this clonotype. The antigen remains unidentified. V is TRBV5-1 and J is TRBJ2-7; 11 positions match TRBD2. This specimen was PBMCs, mostly from graft donor cells, taken 360 days after TCRalphabeta/CD19-depleted stem cell transplant. The receptor was derived from a boy younger than two who had a stem cell transplant for Wiskott-Aldrich syndrome, so the T cells may come from the graft donor. Here the CDR3 reads CASSIILATGTSGAREQYF. The CDR3 coding sequence is TGCGCCAGCAGCATCATTTTAGCTACCGGGACTAGCGGCGCGCGCGAGCAGTACTTC.